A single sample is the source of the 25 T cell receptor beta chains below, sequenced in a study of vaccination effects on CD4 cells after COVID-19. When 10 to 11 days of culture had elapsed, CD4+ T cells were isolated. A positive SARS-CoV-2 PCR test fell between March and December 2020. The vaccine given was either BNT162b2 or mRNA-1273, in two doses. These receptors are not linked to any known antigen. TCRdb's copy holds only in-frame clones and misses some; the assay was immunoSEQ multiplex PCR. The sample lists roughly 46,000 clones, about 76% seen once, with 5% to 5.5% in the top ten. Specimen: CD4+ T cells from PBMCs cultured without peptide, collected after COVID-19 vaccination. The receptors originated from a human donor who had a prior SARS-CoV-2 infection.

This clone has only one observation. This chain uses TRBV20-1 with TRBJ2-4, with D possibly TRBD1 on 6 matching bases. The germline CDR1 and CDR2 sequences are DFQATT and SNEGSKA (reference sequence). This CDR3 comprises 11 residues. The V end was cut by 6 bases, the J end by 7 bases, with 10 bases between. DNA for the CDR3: TGCAGTGCGCAGGGGATGAACATTCAGTACTTC. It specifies CSAQGMNIQYF.

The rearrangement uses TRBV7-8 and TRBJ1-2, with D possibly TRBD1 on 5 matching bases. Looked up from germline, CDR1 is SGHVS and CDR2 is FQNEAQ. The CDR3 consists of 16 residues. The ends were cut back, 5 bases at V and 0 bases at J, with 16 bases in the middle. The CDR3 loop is CASSVIGTGANYGYTF. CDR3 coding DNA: TGTGCCAGCAGCGTAATCGGGACGGGTGCTAACTATGGCTACACCTTC.

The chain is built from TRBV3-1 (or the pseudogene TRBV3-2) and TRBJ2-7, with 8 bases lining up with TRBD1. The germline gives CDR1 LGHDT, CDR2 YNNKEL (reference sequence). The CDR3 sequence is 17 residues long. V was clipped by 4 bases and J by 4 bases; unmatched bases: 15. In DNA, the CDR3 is TGTGCCAGCAGCCCCGTCCCTGGACAGGGAGGTAAATACGAGCAGTACTTC. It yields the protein CASSPVPGQGGKYEQYF.

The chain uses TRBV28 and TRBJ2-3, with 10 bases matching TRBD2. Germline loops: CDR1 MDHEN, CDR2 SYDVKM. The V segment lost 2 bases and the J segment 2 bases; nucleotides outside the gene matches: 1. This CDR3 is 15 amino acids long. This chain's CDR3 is CASSLSGRATDTQYF. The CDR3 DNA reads TGTGCCAGCAGTTTAAGCGGGAGGGCCACAGATACGCAGTATTTT.

The CDR3 protein is CATSFRDRETEAFF. Written as DNA, the CDR3 is TGTGCCACCAGCTTTCGGGACAGGGAAACTGAAGCTTTCTTT. The rearrangement joins TRBV15 to TRBJ1-1, with 9 bases that match TRBD1. V lost 5 bases to trimming and J lost 5 bases; unmatched junction nucleotides: 6. The germline CDR1 and CDR2 sequences are LNHNV and YYDKDF (reference sequence). The CDR3 sequence is 14 residues long.

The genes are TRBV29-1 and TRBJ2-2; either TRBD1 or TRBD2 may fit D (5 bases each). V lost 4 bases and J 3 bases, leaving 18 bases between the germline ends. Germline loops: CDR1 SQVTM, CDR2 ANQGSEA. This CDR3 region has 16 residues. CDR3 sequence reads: CSVGIEGRLHTGELFF. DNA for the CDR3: TGCAGCGTTGGAATCGAGGGGAGATTACACACCGGGGAGCTGTTTTTT.

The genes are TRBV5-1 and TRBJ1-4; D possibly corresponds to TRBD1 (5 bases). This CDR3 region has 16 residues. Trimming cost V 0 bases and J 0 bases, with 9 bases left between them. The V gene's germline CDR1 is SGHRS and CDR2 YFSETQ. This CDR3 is CASSLVAGPTNEKLFF. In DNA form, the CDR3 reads TGCGCCAGCAGCTTGGTCGCGGGACCAACTAATGAAAAACTGTTTTTT.

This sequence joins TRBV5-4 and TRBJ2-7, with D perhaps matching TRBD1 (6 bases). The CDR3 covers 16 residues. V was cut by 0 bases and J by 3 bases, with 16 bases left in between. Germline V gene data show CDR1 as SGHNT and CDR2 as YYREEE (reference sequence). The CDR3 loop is CASSLGAGQFNYEQYF. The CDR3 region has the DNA TGTGCCAGCAGCTTGGGGGCAGGACAGTTCAACTACGAGCAGTACTTC.

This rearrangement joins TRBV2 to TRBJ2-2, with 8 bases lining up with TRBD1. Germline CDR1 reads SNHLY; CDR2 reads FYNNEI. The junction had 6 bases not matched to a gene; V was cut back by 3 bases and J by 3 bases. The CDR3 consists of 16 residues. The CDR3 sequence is CASSEYDRGYTGELFF. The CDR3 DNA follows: TGTGCCAGCAGTGAGTACGACAGGGGTTACACCGGGGAGCTGTTTTTT.

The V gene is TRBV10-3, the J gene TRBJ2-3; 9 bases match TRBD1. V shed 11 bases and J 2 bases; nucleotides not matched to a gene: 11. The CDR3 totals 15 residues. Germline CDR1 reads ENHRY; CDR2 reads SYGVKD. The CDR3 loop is CASARDRVFTDTQYF. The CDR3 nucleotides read TGTGCCTCCGCCCGGGACAGGGTGTTCACAGATACGCAGTATTTT.

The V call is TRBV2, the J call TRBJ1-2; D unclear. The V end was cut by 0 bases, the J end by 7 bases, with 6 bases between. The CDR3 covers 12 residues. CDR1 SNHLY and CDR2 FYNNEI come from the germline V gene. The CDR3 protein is CASSEAGPGYTF. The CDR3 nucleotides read TGTGCCAGCAGTGAAGCAGGGCCTGGCTACACCTTC.

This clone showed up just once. CDR3 amino acids: CASSLGTVYGYTF. The CDR3 nucleotides are TGTGCCAGCAGTCTCGGGACGGTCTATGGCTACACCTTC. The V gene is TRBV12-3 or TRBV12-4, the J gene TRBJ1-2, with D possibly being TRBD1 (5 bases). Trimming removed 5 bases at V and 4 bases at J, with 11 bases between. The CDR3 length is 13 residues.

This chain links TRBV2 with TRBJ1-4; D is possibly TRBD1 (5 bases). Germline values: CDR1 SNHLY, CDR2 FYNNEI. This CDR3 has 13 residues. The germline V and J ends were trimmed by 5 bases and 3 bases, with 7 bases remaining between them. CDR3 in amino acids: CASSWGPNEKLFF. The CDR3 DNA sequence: TGTGCCAGCAGTTGGGGCCCTAATGAAAAACTGTTTTTT.

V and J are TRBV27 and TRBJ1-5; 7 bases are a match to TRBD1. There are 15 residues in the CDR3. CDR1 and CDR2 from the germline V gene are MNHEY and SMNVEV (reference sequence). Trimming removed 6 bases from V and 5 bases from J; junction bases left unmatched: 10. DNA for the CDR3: TGTGCCAGCAGGCCCTCGACAGGGAAGGATCAGCCCCAGCATTTT. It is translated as CASRPSTGKDQPQHF.

The CDR3 region is CASSLRPGQYNSPLHF. The CDR3 coding sequence is TGTGCCAGCAGTTTACGGCCGGGACAATATAATTCACCCCTCCACTTT. The V and J genes are TRBV27 and TRBJ1-6, with D tentatively TRBD1 (6 bases). CDR1 is MNHEY and CDR2 is SMNVEV in the germline V gene (reference sequence). The CDR3 has 16 residues. V gave up 2 bases and J gave up 4 bases, with 12 bases separating them.

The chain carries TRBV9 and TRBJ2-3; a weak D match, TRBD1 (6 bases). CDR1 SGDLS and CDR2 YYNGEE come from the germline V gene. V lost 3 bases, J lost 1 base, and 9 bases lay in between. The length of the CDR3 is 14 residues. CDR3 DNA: TGTGCCAGCAGCGATAGACAGGGCACAGATACGCAGTATTTT. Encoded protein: CASSDRQGTDTQYF.

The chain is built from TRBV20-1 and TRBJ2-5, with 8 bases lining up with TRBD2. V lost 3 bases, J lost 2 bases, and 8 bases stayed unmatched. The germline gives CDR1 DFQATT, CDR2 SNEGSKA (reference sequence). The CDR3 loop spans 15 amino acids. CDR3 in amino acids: CSASRFGGAQETQYF. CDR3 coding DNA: TGCAGTGCTAGTCGGTTCGGGGGGGCTCAAGAGACCCAGTACTTC.

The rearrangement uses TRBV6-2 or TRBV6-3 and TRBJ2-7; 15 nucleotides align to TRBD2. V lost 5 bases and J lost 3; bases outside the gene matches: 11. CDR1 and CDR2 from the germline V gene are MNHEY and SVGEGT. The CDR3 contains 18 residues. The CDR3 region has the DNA TGTGCCAGCAGTGAGCTCCGGACTAGCGGGAGGGCCATCTACGAGCAGTACTTC. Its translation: CASSELRTSGRAIYEQYF.

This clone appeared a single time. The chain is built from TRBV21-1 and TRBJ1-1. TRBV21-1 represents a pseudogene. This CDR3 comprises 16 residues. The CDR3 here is CASSKEGDGENTETFF. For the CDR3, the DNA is TGTGCCAGCAGCAAAGAGGGTGATGGGGAGAACACTGAAACTTTCTTT.

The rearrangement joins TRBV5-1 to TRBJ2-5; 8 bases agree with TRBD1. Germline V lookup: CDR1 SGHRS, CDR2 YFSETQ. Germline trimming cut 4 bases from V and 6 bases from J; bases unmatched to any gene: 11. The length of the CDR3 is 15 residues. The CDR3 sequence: CASSHLRTGRKTQYF. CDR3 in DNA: TGCGCCAGCAGCCATCTCCGGACAGGGAGGAAGACCCAGTACTTC.

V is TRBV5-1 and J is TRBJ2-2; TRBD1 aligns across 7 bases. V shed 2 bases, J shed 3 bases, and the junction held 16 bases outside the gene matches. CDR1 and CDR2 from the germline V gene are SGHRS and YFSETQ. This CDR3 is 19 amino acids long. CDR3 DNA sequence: TGCGCCAGCAGCTTAAACCGAAAGGGGGCGCTTTTAGACACCGGGGAGCTGTTTTTT. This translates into CASSLNRKGALLDTGELFF.

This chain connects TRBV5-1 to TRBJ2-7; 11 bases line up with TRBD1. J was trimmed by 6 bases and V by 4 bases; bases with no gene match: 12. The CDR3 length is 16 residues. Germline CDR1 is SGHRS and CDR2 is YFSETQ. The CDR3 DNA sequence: TGCGCCAGCAGCCTCATCCGGGGGACAGGGGGGGCCGAGCAGTACTTC. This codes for CASSLIRGTGGAEQYF. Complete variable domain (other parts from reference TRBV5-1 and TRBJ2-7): KAGVTQTPRYLIKTRGQQVTLSCSPISGHRSVSWYQQTPGQGLQFLFEYFSETQRNKGNFPGRFSGRQFSNSRSEMNVSTLELGDSALYLCASSLIRGTGGAEQYFGPGTRLTVT.

The CDR3 DNA sequence: TGTGCCTGGAGTGTTGGCAGATCCTACGAGCAGTACTTC. It is translated as CAWSVGRSYEQYF. The chain joins TRBV30 to TRBJ2-7; D remains ambiguous. Germline CDR1 is GTSNPN and CDR2 is SVGIG (reference sequence). This CDR3 has 13 residues. Trimming removed 0 bases at V and 1 base at J, with 7 bases between. The variable domain in full, completed from reference TRBV30 and TRBJ2-7, reads SQTIHQWPATLVQPVGSPLSLECTVEGTSNPNLYWYRQAAGRGLQLLFYSVGIGQISSEVPQNLSASRPQDRQFILSSKKLLLSDSGFYLCAWSVGRSYEQYFGPGTRLTVT.

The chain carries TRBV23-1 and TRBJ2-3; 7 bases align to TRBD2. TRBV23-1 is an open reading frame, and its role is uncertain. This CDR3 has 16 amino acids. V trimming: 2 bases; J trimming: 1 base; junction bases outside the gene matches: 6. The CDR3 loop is CASSQPPSGCTDTQYF. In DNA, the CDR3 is TGCGCCAGCAGTCAACCCCCTAGCGGATGCACAGATACGCAGTATTTT.

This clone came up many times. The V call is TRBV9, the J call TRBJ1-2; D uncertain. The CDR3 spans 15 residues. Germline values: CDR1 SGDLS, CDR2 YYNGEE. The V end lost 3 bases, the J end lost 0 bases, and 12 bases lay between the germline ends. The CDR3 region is CASSASQITNYGYTF. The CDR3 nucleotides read TGTGCCAGCAGCGCATCACAGATTACTAACTATGGCTACACCTTC.